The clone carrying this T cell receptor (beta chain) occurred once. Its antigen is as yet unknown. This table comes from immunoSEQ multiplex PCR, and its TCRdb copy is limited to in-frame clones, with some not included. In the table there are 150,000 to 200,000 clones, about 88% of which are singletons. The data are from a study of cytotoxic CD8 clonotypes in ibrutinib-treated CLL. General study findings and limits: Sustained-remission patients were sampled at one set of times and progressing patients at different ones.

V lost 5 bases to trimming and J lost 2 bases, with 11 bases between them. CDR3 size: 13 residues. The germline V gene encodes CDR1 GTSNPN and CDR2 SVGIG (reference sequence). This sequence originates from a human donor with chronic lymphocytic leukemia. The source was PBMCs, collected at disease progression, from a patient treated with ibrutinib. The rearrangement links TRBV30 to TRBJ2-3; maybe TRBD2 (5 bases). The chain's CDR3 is CAWGRGTTDTQYF. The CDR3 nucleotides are TGTGCCTGGGGTCGGGGTACCACAGATACGCAGTATTTT.